This T cell receptor beta chain was recorded in a study of low-dose radiotherapy and immunotherapy resistance in tumors. This clonotype showed up many times. V shed 4 bases and J shed 1 base, with 7 bases lying between them. The CDR3 spans 13 residues. Germline values: CDR1 SQVTM, CDR2 ANQGSEA. TRAV- and TRBV-specific primers, spanning alpha and beta chains, primed first-strand cDNA. A roughly 20-cycle PCR with a constant-region primer and V-primer adapter amplified TCRs. Amplifying the isolated mRNA was done by in vitro transcription. TCRdb analysed the reads with MiXCR anew, one entry per CDR3 protein. The sample records 80,000 to 90,000 distinct CDR3 sequences, roughly a sixth being singletons. Noted time point: before trial treatment. The therapy administered to donors comprised nivolumab, ipilimumab, aspirin, low-dose cyclophosphamide and low-dose radiotherapy. Eligibility was restricted to patients presenting with advanced solid tumors that lacked tumor-infiltrating lymphocytes.

Sequenced here: PBMCs, sampled before treatment. This receptor was taken from a male donor with prostate cancer. The chain is built from TRBV29-1 and TRBJ1-4, with D perhaps matching TRBD1 (5 bases). CDR3 amino acids: CSVVGETNEKLFF. CDR3 bases: TGCAGCGTTGTGGGGGAAACTAATGAAAAACTGTTTTTT.